A selection of T cell receptor beta chains follows, all from one sample in a study of vaccination and CD4 T cells after COVID-19. TCRdb independently ran MiXCR on the PCR reads; one entry per CDR3 protein. The sample includes some 15,000 distinct CDR3 sequences, 26% seen only once; the top ten take approximately 23%. These receptors' targets are unknown. Material for sequencing was cultured CD4+ T cells from blood. The receptors shown here come from a human donor with COVID-19. Both conserved end residues are part of each CDR3. The order of the fields is D gene, CDR3 length, clone size, J gene, V gene, CDR3 protein, CDR3 DNA. A D gene is named only where the DNA matches it firmly. Size is omitted from some rows. Given values are once, few, many or a class for expanded clones.

d_gene: .; len: 13; abundance: .; j_gene: TRBJ1-2; v_gene: TRBV18; CDR3aa: CASSAGMAYGYTF; CDR3nt: TGTGCCAGCTCAGCAGGGATGGCATATGGCTACACCTTC
d_gene: .; len: 14; abundance: .; j_gene: TRBJ1-1; v_gene: TRBV28; CDR3aa: CASSSYDKNTEAFF; CDR3nt: TGTGCCAGCAGTTCCTATGACAAAAACACTGAAGCTTTCTTT
d_gene: .; len: 13; abundance: .; j_gene: TRBJ1-1; v_gene: TRBV20-1; CDR3aa: CSASGGLNTEAFF; CDR3nt: TGCAGTGCTAGCGGGGGCCTGAACACTGAAGCTTTCTTT
d_gene: TRBD2; len: 14; abundance: .; j_gene: TRBJ2-7; v_gene: TRBV27; CDR3aa: CASWASGGPYEQYF; CDR3nt: TGTGCCAGCTGGGCCAGCGGGGGCCCCTACGAGCAGTACTTC
d_gene: .; len: 16; abundance: once; j_gene: TRBJ2-3; v_gene: TRBV6-1; CDR3aa: CASREGPHQSTDTQYF; CDR3nt: TGTGCCAGCAGAGAGGGTCCGCATCAGAGCACAGATACGCAGTATTTT
d_gene: TRBD2; len: 13; abundance: .; j_gene: TRBJ2-7; v_gene: TRBV6-1; CDR3aa: CASSKGAGGEQYF; CDR3nt: TGTGCCAGCAGCAAGGGGGCGGGGGGGGAGCAGTACTTC
d_gene: TRBD2; len: 15; abundance: few; j_gene: TRBJ2-1; v_gene: TRBV7-3; CDR3aa: CASSLLAGGPSEQFF; CDR3nt: TGTGCCAGCAGCCTACTAGCGGGGGGGCCGAGCGAGCAGTTCTTC
d_gene: .; len: 13; abundance: .; j_gene: TRBJ1-5; v_gene: TRBV6-1; CDR3aa: CASSPGGAQPQHF; CDR3nt: TGTGCCAGCAGCCCGGGGGGGGCTCAGCCCCAGCATTTT
d_gene: .; len: 17; abundance: .; j_gene: TRBJ2-2; v_gene: TRBV6-5; CDR3aa: CASSYSLVDAFPGELFF; CDR3nt: TGTGCCAGCAGTTACTCGTTGGTCGACGCGTTCCCCGGGGAGCTGTTTTTT
d_gene: TRBD1; len: 16; abundance: .; j_gene: TRBJ1-2; v_gene: TRBV6-1; CDR3aa: CASSPRIVQGGYGYTF; CDR3nt: TGTGCCAGCAGTCCTCGAATCGTACAGGGGGGCTATGGCTACACCTTC
d_gene: TRBD2; len: 17; abundance: .; j_gene: TRBJ2-1; v_gene: TRBV6-1; CDR3aa: CASSASGGPIPHNEQFF; CDR3nt: TGTGCCAGCAGTGCTAGCGGGGGGCCAATCCCCCACAATGAGCAGTTCTTC
d_gene: TRBD2; len: 18; abundance: .; j_gene: TRBJ2-3; v_gene: TRBV27; CDR3aa: CASSLLGRGGPSTDTQYF; CDR3nt: TGTGCCAGCAGTTTATTAGGGCGGGGGGGACCTAGCACAGATACGCAGTATTTT
d_gene: .; len: 14; abundance: .; j_gene: TRBJ2-5; v_gene: TRBV20-1; CDR3aa: CSAREGASQETQYF; CDR3nt: TGCAGTGCTAGAGAGGGGGCCAGCCAAGAGACCCAGTACTTC
d_gene: .; len: 12; abundance: .; j_gene: TRBJ2-5; v_gene: TRBV20-1; CDR3aa: CSALRGQETQYF; CDR3nt: TGCAGTGCTCTGAGAGGCCAAGAGACCCAGTACTTC
d_gene: TRBD2; len: 15; abundance: .; j_gene: TRBJ2-1; v_gene: TRBV5-4; CDR3aa: CASSPAAGATNEQFF; CDR3nt: TGTGCCAGCAGCCCGGCAGCGGGGGCCACCAATGAGCAGTTCTTC
d_gene: .; len: 15; abundance: few; j_gene: TRBJ1-4; v_gene: TRBV7-8; CDR3aa: CASSFTAGVGEKLFF; CDR3nt: TGTGCCAGCAGCTTTACAGCAGGGGTGGGGGAAAAACTGTTTTTT
d_gene: .; len: 17; abundance: .; j_gene: TRBJ2-6; v_gene: TRBV12-3/TRBV12-4; CDR3aa: CASSPRRRGSGANVLTF; CDR3nt: TGTGCCAGCAGTCCTCGACGTAGAGGCTCTGGGGCCAACGTCCTGACTTTC
d_gene: .; len: 15; abundance: .; j_gene: TRBJ1-4; v_gene: TRBV6-5; CDR3aa: CASSYAGRANEKLFF; CDR3nt: TGTGCCAGCAGTTATGCTGGGCGGGCTAATGAAAAACTGTTTTTT
d_gene: .; len: 13; abundance: few; j_gene: TRBJ1-2; v_gene: TRBV7-2; CDR3aa: CASSPAGSGGYTF; CDR3nt: TGTGCCAGCAGCCCTGCGGGTTCGGGCGGCTACACCTTC
d_gene: .; len: 16; abundance: few; j_gene: TRBJ1-3; v_gene: TRBV7-6; CDR3aa: CASSLSQTSSGNTIYF; CDR3nt: TGTGCCAGCAGCTTAAGTCAGACCAGCTCTGGAAACACCATATATTTT
d_gene: TRBD2; len: 13; abundance: .; j_gene: TRBJ2-2; v_gene: TRBV6-2/TRBV6-3; CDR3aa: CASQRGFTGELFF; CDR3nt: TGTGCCAGCCAGCGGGGGTTCACCGGGGAGCTGTTTTTT
d_gene: .; len: 14; abundance: medium-sized; j_gene: TRBJ1-5; v_gene: TRBV7-8; CDR3aa: CASSSQVVNQPQHF; CDR3nt: TGTGCCAGCAGCTCACAGGTAGTCAATCAGCCCCAGCATTTT
d_gene: .; len: 15; abundance: .; j_gene: TRBJ2-3; v_gene: TRBV28; CDR3aa: CASSLWAIGTDTQYF; CDR3nt: TGTGCCAGCAGTTTATGGGCCATTGGAACAGATACGCAGTATTTT
d_gene: .; len: 14; abundance: .; j_gene: TRBJ2-5; v_gene: TRBV19; CDR3aa: CASSSTWIQETQYF; CDR3nt: TGTGCCAGTAGTTCCACCTGGATTCAAGAGACCCAGTACTTC
d_gene: .; len: 12; abundance: .; j_gene: TRBJ2-7; v_gene: TRBV6-1; CDR3aa: CASKGPRWEQYF; CDR3nt: TGTGCCAGCAAGGGGCCCCGGTGGGAGCAGTACTTC
d_gene: .; len: 14; abundance: .; j_gene: TRBJ1-3; v_gene: TRBV6-1; CDR3aa: CASGEGGSGNTIYF; CDR3nt: TGTGCCAGCGGGGAAGGTGGGTCTGGAAACACCATATATTTT
d_gene: TRBD2; len: 16; abundance: .; j_gene: TRBJ2-2; v_gene: TRBV6-1; CDR3aa: CASRPGGGPNTGELFF; CDR3nt: TGTGCCAGCAGACCGGGGGGGGGGCCAAACACCGGGGAGCTGTTTTTT
d_gene: .; len: 14; abundance: few; j_gene: TRBJ1-2; v_gene: TRBV5-4; CDR3aa: CASSLRSQGYGYTF; CDR3nt: TGTGCCAGCAGCTTGCGGTCGCAGGGCTATGGCTACACCTTC
d_gene: .; len: 15; abundance: .; j_gene: TRBJ2-5; v_gene: TRBV20-1; CDR3aa: CSADKKTGTLETQYF; CDR3nt: TGCAGTGCCGACAAGAAAACAGGGACTTTAGAGACCCAGTACTTC
d_gene: TRBD1; len: 12; abundance: .; j_gene: TRBJ1-5; v_gene: TRBV20-1; CDR3aa: CSAATGGQPQHF; CDR3nt: TGCAGTGCTGCGACAGGGGGTCAGCCCCAGCATTTT
d_gene: .; len: 15; abundance: hyperexpanded; j_gene: TRBJ2-4; v_gene: TRBV27; CDR3aa: CASTSTRGSINIQYF; CDR3nt: TGTGCCAGCACATCCACTAGGGGTTCTATAAACATTCAGTACTTC
d_gene: TRBD1; len: 16; abundance: few; j_gene: TRBJ2-2; v_gene: TRBV6-5; CDR3aa: CASSLTRGSGTGELFF; CDR3nt: TGTGCCAGCAGTTTAACCAGGGGGTCTGGCACCGGGGAGCTGTTTTTT
d_gene: .; len: 14; abundance: .; j_gene: TRBJ1-3; v_gene: TRBV7-2; CDR3aa: CASSPLESGNTIYF; CDR3nt: TGTGCCAGCAGCCCGCTGGAATCCGGAAACACCATATATTTT
d_gene: .; len: 19; abundance: few; j_gene: TRBJ2-7; v_gene: TRBV6-1; CDR3aa: CASSEIRPLQVSLSYEQYF; CDR3nt: TGTGCCAGCAGTGAGATTCGGCCCCTCCAGGTCTCTCTCTCCTACGAGCAGTACTTC
d_gene: .; len: 15; abundance: .; j_gene: TRBJ2-3; v_gene: TRBV20-1; CDR3aa: CSASAQGGFTDTQYF; CDR3nt: TGCAGTGCTAGTGCACAGGGGGGGTTCACAGATACGCAGTATTTT
d_gene: .; len: 14; abundance: .; j_gene: TRBJ2-7; v_gene: TRBV25-1; CDR3aa: CASSEKAGPTEQYF; CDR3nt: TGTGCCAGCAGTGAAAAGGCAGGTCCAACGGAGCAGTACTTC
d_gene: TRBD2; len: 13; abundance: once; j_gene: TRBJ2-1; v_gene: TRBV19; CDR3aa: CASSALAGAEQFF; CDR3nt: TGTGCCAGTAGTGCACTAGCGGGGGCTGAGCAGTTCTTC
d_gene: .; len: 16; abundance: few; j_gene: TRBJ2-5; v_gene: TRBV24-1; CDR3aa: CATSGVGKGRKETQYF; CDR3nt: TGTGCCACCAGTGGGGTAGGGAAAGGCCGAAAAGAGACCCAGTACTTC
d_gene: .; len: 14; abundance: .; j_gene: TRBJ2-3; v_gene: TRBV27; CDR3aa: CASSSGHPEGGQYF; CDR3nt: TGTGCCAGCAGTTCGGGACACCCCGAGGGAGGGCAGTATTTT
d_gene: .; len: 15; abundance: .; j_gene: TRBJ2-6; v_gene: TRBV18; CDR3aa: CASSGRGAGANVLTF; CDR3nt: TGTGCCAGCTCTGGGCGGGGCGCCGGGGCCAACGTCCTGACTTTC
d_gene: TRBD1; len: 20; abundance: .; j_gene: TRBJ1-6; v_gene: TRBV27; CDR3aa: CASSQKNPGQSSSYNSPLHF; CDR3nt: TGTGCCAGCAGCCAAAAAAATCCGGGACAGTCGAGCTCCTATAATTCACCCCTCCACTTT
d_gene: .; len: 14; abundance: .; j_gene: TRBJ2-3; v_gene: TRBV5-4; CDR3aa: CASSPGPYTDTQYF; CDR3nt: TGTGCCAGCAGCCCTGGACCCTACACAGATACGCAGTATTTT
d_gene: .; len: 14; abundance: medium-sized; j_gene: TRBJ1-1; v_gene: TRBV10-3; CDR3aa: CAISGASRRTEAFF; CDR3nt: TGTGCCATCAGTGGGGCCAGCAGACGGACTGAAGCTTTCTTT
d_gene: .; len: 14; abundance: .; j_gene: TRBJ1-6; v_gene: TRBV7-3; CDR3aa: CASSYQGSNSPLHF; CDR3nt: TGTGCCAGCAGCTATCAGGGGTCCAATTCACCCCTCCACTTT
d_gene: .; len: 13; abundance: .; j_gene: TRBJ1-1; v_gene: TRBV9; CDR3aa: CASSVGLDTEAFF; CDR3nt: TGTGCCAGCAGCGTAGGGCTTGACACTGAAGCTTTCTTT
d_gene: TRBD1; len: 14; abundance: medium-sized; j_gene: TRBJ1-5; v_gene: TRBV6-1; CDR3aa: CASSKDREDQPQHF; CDR3nt: TGTGCCAGCAGTAAGGACAGGGAAGATCAGCCCCAGCATTTT
d_gene: .; len: 12; abundance: .; j_gene: TRBJ1-2; v_gene: TRBV9; CDR3aa: CASSQDNYGYTF; CDR3nt: TGTGCCAGCAGTCAGGATAACTATGGCTACACCTTC
d_gene: TRBD2; len: 14; abundance: few; j_gene: TRBJ2-7; v_gene: TRBV27; CDR3aa: CATKAGLLNYEQYF; CDR3nt: TGTGCCACGAAGGCGGGACTACTAAACTACGAGCAGTACTTC
d_gene: .; len: 15; abundance: .; j_gene: TRBJ2-5; v_gene: TRBV5-1; CDR3aa: CASSPGLGAGETQYF; CDR3nt: TGCGCCAGCAGCCCCGGCCTGGGGGCCGGGGAGACCCAGTACTTC
d_gene: .; len: 13; abundance: .; j_gene: TRBJ2-2; v_gene: TRBV11-3; CDR3aa: CASSPPPPGELFF; CDR3nt: TGTGCCAGCAGCCCCCCTCCCCCCGGGGAGCTGTTTTTT
d_gene: .; len: 13; abundance: .; j_gene: TRBJ1-2; v_gene: TRBV28; CDR3aa: CASSLVGFGGYTF; CDR3nt: TGTGCCAGCAGTCTAGTGGGGTTCGGTGGCTACACCTTC
d_gene: .; len: 15; abundance: .; j_gene: TRBJ1-4; v_gene: TRBV5-6; CDR3aa: CASSLLRDGDEKLFF; CDR3nt: TGTGCCAGCAGCTTGCTCCGGGACGGAGATGAAAAACTGTTTTTT
d_gene: TRBD1; len: 16; abundance: .; j_gene: TRBJ1-1; v_gene: TRBV5-8; CDR3aa: CASREILGQGLTEAFF; CDR3nt: TGTGCCAGCAGAGAAATCCTCGGACAGGGTCTAACTGAAGCTTTCTTT
d_gene: .; len: 16; abundance: .; j_gene: TRBJ1-2; v_gene: TRBV9; CDR3aa: CASSGASPLLSYGYTF; CDR3nt: TGTGCCAGCAGCGGTGCATCGCCTCTCCTCAGCTATGGCTACACCTTC
d_gene: .; len: 13; abundance: .; j_gene: TRBJ1-1; v_gene: TRBV12-3/TRBV12-4; CDR3aa: CASSFTANTEAFF; CDR3nt: TGTGCCAGCAGTTTCACAGCGAACACTGAAGCTTTCTTT
d_gene: TRBD1; len: 19; abundance: .; j_gene: TRBJ2-3; v_gene: TRBV18; CDR3aa: CASSPWSATGGTSTDTQYF; CDR3nt: TGTGCCAGCTCACCTTGGTCCGCGACAGGGGGGACTAGCACAGATACGCAGTATTTT
d_gene: TRBD1; len: 14; abundance: .; j_gene: TRBJ1-4; v_gene: TRBV27; CDR3aa: CASSPGGRWEKLFF; CDR3nt: TGTGCCAGCAGTCCAGGGGGCCGATGGGAAAAACTGTTTTTT
d_gene: .; len: 15; abundance: few; j_gene: TRBJ1-5; v_gene: TRBV2; CDR3aa: CASRRDMSQNQPQHF; CDR3nt: TGTGCCAGCAGGCGGGACATGTCCCAGAATCAGCCCCAGCATTTT
d_gene: TRBD2; len: 17; abundance: .; j_gene: TRBJ2-7; v_gene: TRBV19; CDR3aa: CASSAGGASGVGREQYF; CDR3nt: TGTGCCAGTAGTGCCGGAGGGGCTAGCGGGGTTGGGAGGGAGCAGTACTTC
d_gene: TRBD1; len: 14; abundance: few; j_gene: TRBJ1-1; v_gene: TRBV5-8; CDR3aa: CASSLRGPNTEAFF; CDR3nt: TGTGCCAGCAGCCTCAGGGGGCCAAACACTGAAGCTTTCTTT